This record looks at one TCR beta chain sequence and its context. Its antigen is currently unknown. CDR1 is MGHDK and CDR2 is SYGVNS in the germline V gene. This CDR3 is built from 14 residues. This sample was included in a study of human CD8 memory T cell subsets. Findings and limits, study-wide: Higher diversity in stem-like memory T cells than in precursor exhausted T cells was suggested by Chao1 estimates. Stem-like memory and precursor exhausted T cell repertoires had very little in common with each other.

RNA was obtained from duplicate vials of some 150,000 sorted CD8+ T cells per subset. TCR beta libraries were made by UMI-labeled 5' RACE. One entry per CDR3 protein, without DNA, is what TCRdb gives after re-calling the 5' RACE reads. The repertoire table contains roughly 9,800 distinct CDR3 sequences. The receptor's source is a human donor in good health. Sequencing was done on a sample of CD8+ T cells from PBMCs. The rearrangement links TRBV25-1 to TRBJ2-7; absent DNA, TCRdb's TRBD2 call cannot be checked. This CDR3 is CASSIGQSPYEQYF.